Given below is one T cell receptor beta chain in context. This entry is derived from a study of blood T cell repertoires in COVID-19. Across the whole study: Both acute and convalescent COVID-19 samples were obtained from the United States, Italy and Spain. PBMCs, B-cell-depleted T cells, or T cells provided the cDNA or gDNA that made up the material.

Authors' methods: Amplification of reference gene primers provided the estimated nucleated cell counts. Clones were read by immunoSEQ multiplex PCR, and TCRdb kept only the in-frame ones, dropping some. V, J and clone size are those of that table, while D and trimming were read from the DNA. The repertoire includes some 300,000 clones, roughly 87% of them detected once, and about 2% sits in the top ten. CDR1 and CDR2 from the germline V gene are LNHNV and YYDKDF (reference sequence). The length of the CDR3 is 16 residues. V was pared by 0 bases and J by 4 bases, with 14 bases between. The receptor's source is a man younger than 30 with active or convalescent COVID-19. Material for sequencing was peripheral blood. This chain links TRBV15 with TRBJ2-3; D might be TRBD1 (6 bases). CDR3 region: CATSRDRGGGADTQYF. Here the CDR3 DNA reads TGTGCCACCAGCAGAGATCGGGGTGGGGGCGCAGATACGCAGTATTTT.